The entry below gives a single TCR beta chain sequence along with its context. CDR3 length: 17 amino acids. Germline V lookup: CDR1 LNHNV, CDR2 YYDKDF (reference sequence). With 1 base removed from V and 0 bases from J, the gap between germline ends came to 10 bases. Which cohort a participant joined came from the clinical history participants gave. The repertoire was sequenced with immunoSEQ multiplex PCR; TCRdb's copy has only in-frame clones and lacks some. Here the sample spans about 250,000 clones, approximately 88% being singletons. This entry belongs to a study of blood T cell repertoires in COVID-19. Study-wide context: PBMCs, B-cell-depleted T cells, or T cells were the source of the cDNA or gDNA that made up the material.

Sequencing was carried out using PBMCs or T cells enriched from blood (not recorded which). The chain joins TRBV15 to TRBJ2-6; no definite D call. The receptor comes from a woman aged 35 to 49 who had been exposed to COVID-19. CDR3 coding DNA: TGTGCCACCAGCAGAGTTGGCAGAAACTCTGGGGCCAACGTCCTGACTTTC. Translating gives CATSRVGRNSGANVLTF.